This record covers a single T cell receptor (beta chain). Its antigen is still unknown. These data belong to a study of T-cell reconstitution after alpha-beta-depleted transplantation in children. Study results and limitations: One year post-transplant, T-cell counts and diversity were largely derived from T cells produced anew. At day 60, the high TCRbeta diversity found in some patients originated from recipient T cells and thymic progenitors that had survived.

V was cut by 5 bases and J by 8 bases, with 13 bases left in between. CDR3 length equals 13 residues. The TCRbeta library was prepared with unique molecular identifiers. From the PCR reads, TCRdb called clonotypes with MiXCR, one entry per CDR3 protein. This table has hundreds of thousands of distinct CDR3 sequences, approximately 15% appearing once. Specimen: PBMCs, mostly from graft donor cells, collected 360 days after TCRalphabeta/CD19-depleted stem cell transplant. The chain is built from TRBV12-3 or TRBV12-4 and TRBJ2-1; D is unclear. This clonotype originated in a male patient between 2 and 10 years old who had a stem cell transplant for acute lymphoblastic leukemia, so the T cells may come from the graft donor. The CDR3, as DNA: TGTGCCAGCAGTCCCCACTCTGGCTATGAGCAGTTCTTC. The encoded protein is CASSPHSGYEQFF.